A selection of T cell receptor beta chains follows, all from one sample in a study of cytomegalovirus exposure and HLA in healthy donors. The data were produced by immunoSEQ multiplex PCR, yet TCRdb's version contains in-frame clones alone and is incomplete. The sample records some 180,000 clones, about three quarters being singletons. Source material: PBMCs. The receptors originated from a woman aged 60-75 years in good health and CMV-seropositive. Both conserved end residues are part of each CDR3. The order of the fields is clone size, J gene, V gene, D gene, CDR3 length, CDR3 protein, CDR3 DNA. A D gene is named only where the DNA matches it firmly. Only some rows state a clone size, as once, few, many or a class for expanded clones.

- | TRBJ1-1 | TRBV18 | - | 15 | CASSPPGPGGTEAFF | TGTGCCAGCTCACCGCCCGGACCCGGGGGCACTGAAGCTTTCTTT
few | TRBJ1-4 | TRBV5-1 | TRBD1 | 15 | CASSAAGQEFEKLFF | TGCGCCAGCAGCGCAGCGGGACAGGAGTTTGAAAAACTGTTTTTT
- | TRBJ2-7 | TRBV15 | - | 18 | CATSRDPPGASSSYEQYF | TGTGCCACCAGCAGAGATCCACCAGGGGCCTCCAGCTCCTACGAGCAGTACTTC
few | TRBJ1-2 | TRBV2 | - | 11 | CASSDTGGYTF | TGTGCCAGCAGTGATACCGGTGGCTACACCTTC
- | TRBJ2-7 | TRBV7-3 | TRBD2 | 18 | CASSLTGLAGGEPYEQYF | TGTGCCAGCAGCTTAACGGGGCTAGCGGGAGGCGAGCCCTACGAGCAGTACTTC
few | TRBJ2-7 | TRBV19 | TRBD1 | 15 | CASNSPGQGASEQYF | TGTGCCAGTAATTCGCCGGGACAGGGGGCGAGCGAGCAGTACTTC
- | TRBJ1-4 | TRBV7-2 | - | 15 | CASSLSTATNEKLFF | TGTGCCAGCAGCCTCTCGACTGCAACTAATGAAAAACTGTTTTTT
- | TRBJ1-6 | TRBV11-2 | TRBD1 | 16 | CASRTSRQGANSPLHF | TGTGCCAGCAGGACATCGAGACAGGGGGCTAATTCACCCCTCCACTTT
once | TRBJ2-3 | TRBV9 | TRBD2 | 15 | CASSVGGGNTDTQYF | TGTGCCAGCAGCGTAGGCGGGGGGAACACAGATACGCAGTATTTT
- | TRBJ2-3 | TRBV7-9 | - | 15 | CASSPRGIRTDTQYF | TGTGCCAGCAGCCCCAGAGGGATACGCACAGATACGCAGTATTTT
- | TRBJ2-7 | TRBV5-1 | TRBD2 | 15 | CASSLASGGAYEQYF | TGCGCCAGCAGCTTGGCTAGCGGGGGGGCATACGAGCAGTACTTC
- | TRBJ2-5 | TRBV10-3 | TRBD1 | 13 | CASTGTAQETQYF | TGTGCCTCCACAGGGACAGCCCAAGAGACCCAGTACTTC
- | TRBJ1-1 | TRBV2 | TRBD1 | 12 | CASQDRGTEAFF | TGTGCCAGCCAGGACAGGGGCACTGAAGCTTTCTTT
- | TRBJ1-5 | TRBV7-2 | TRBD1 | 14 | CASSQDRVTQPQHF | TGTGCCAGCAGCCAGGACAGGGTGACTCAGCCCCAGCATTTT
- | TRBJ2-3 | TRBV7-3 | TRBD1 | 15 | CASSSQGVRTDTQYF | TGTGCCAGCAGTTCGCAGGGGGTTAGGACAGATACGCAGTATTTT
- | TRBJ2-7 | TRBV5-1 | - | 15 | CASSPPGGRPYEQYF | TGCGCCAGCAGCCCCCCTGGGGGGAGACCCTACGAGCAGTACTTC
- | TRBJ2-1 | TRBV28 | TRBD1 | 16 | CASSSIGDRSYNEQFF | TGTGCCAGCAGTTCCATTGGGGACAGATCCTACAATGAGCAGTTCTTC
- | TRBJ1-1 | TRBV25-1 | TRBD1 | 14 | CASSTRTGGSGAFF | TGTGCCAGCAGTACCAGGACAGGGGGCTCGGGAGCTTTCTTT
- | TRBJ2-6 | TRBV5-4 | - | 15 | CASSFGAPGANVLTF | TGTGCCAGCAGCTTTGGGGCGCCCGGGGCCAACGTCCTGACTTTC
- | TRBJ1-4 | TRBV2 | - | 13 | CASLGTPREKLFF | TGTGCCAGCCTAGGGACACCGCGTGAAAAACTGTTTTTT
- | TRBJ1-1 | TRBV5-1 | TRBD1 | 16 | CASRGDRGSVNTEAFF | TGCGCCAGCAGGGGGGACAGGGGATCGGTGAACACTGAAGCTTTCTTT
few | TRBJ1-5 | TRBV9 | - | 14 | CASSAGAGNQPQHF | TGTGCCAGCAGCGCAGGGGCAGGGAATCAGCCCCAGCATTTT